This TCR beta chain appears in the sequencing data of a study of memory CD4+ T cells and cytomegalovirus serostatus. For the study at large: Donors were healthy Belgian adults, several CMV seropositive and 20 to 30 seronegative.

The sort gate was single viable CD3+CD4+CD8-CD45RO+ cells for memory CD4+ T cells. As concerns this clone: Its antigen is currently unknown.

Study-wide results and limits: Suggested: most of the CMV-linked TCR signature lies in CD4+ memory cells. CD4+ memory repertoires contained about two fifths of the 164 reported CMV TCRbeta sequences.

In the authors' methods: After removing out-of-frame reads, 2 million to 2.5 million distinct TCRbeta sequences remained. Method: immunoSEQ multiplex PCR; TCRdb's copy keeps in-frame clones and lacks some. V and J calls and clone size come straight from that table; D and trimming were deduced from the DNA. Found here are approximately 51,000 clones, 70% to 75% of them singletons; the top ten hold 0.9% to 1.5%. In germline, CDR1 is MDHEN, CDR2 SYDVKM. Unmatched junction bases numbered 6, after V lost 5 bases and J lost 1 base. This CDR3 is 15 amino acids long. Input material: memory CD4+ T cells from blood. The sequence derives from an adult in good health and CMV-seropositive. This chain uses TRBV28 with TRBJ2-7, with 9 bases matching TRBD2. The CDR3 loop reads CASSPRGGTSYEQYF. The CDR3 nucleotides are TGTGCCAGCAGTCCGCGGGGGGGAACTTCCTACGAGCAGTACTTC.